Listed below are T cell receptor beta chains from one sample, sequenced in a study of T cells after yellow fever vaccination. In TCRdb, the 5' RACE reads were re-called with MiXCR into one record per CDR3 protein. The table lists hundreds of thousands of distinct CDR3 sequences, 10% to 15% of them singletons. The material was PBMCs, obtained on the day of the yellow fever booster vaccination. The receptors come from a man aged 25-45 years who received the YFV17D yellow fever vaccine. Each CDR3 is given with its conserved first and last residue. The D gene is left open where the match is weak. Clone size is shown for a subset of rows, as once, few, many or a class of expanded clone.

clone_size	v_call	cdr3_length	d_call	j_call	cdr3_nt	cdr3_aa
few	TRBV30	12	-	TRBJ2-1	TGTGCCTTTTTAAGCTCCTACAATGAGCAGTTCTTC	CAFLSSYNEQFF
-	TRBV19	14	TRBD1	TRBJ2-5	TGTGCCAGTAGTACAACAGGGGGTACGGAGACCCAGTACTTC	CASSTTGGTETQYF
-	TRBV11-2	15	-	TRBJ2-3	TGTGCCAGCAGCACACCAGGGAGACGCACAGATACGCAGTATTTT	CASSTPGRRTDTQYF
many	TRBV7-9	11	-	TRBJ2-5	TGTGCCAGCTGGGTGGGGGAGACCCAGTACTTC	CASWVGETQYF
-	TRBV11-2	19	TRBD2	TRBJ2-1	TGTGCCAGCAGCCCAAAGAGGTACGGGACTAGCGGGAGCGGAAGTGAGCAGTTCTTC	CASSPKRYGTSGSGSEQFF
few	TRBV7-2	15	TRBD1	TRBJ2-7	TGTGCCAGCAGCTCACAGGGGACAGGTACCTACGAGCAGTACTTC	CASSSQGTGTYEQYF
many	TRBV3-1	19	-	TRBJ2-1	TGTGCCAGCAGCCAAGATGTTCAGTGTGAGGCTAGCTCCTACAATGAGCAGTTCTTC	CASSQDVQCEASSYNEQFF
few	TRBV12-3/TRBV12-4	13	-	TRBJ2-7	TGTGCCAGCAGTTTAGAGGCCCTCTACGAGCAGTACTTC	CASSLEALYEQYF
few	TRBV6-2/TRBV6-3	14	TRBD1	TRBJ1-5	TGTGCCAGCAGTTATCTCGGACAGGCTCAGCCCCAGCATTTT	CASSYLGQAQPQHF
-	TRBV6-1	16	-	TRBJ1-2	TGTGCCAGCACCTACGCCCTGCACCGGGACACCTATGGCTACACCTTC	CASTYALHRDTYGYTF
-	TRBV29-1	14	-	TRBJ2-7	TGCAGCGTTGTAGGTGGGAATAGCCCCTACGAGCAGTACTTC	CSVVGGNSPYEQYF
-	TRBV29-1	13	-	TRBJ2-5	TGCAGCGTACTAGCTTCGGGGCAAGAGACCCAGTACTTC	CSVLASGQETQYF
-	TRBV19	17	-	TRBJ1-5	TGTGCCAGTAGTATAACCAGCCTGGGGCAGCGGCATCAGCCCCAGCATTTT	CASSITSLGQRHQPQHF
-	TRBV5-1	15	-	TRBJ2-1	TGCGCCAGCAGCGCCGGGGTAGCCGGAGTAGGTGAGCAGTTCTTC	CASSAGVAGVGEQFF
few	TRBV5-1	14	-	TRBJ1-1	TGCGCCAGCAGTGTTGGCGACGCGAACACTGAAGCTTTCTTT	CASSVGDANTEAFF
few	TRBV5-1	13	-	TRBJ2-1	TGCGCCAGCAGCTTGATGGTCCGGGATGAGCAGTTCTTC	CASSLMVRDEQFF
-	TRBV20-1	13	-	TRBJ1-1	TGCAGTGCTAGAGCCGTACAGGGACATGCTGCTTTCTTT	CSARAVQGHAAFF
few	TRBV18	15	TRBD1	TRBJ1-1	TGTGCCAGCTCACCCCCGAGCAGGGGGCTTGCTGAAGCTTTCTTT	CASSPPSRGLAEAFF
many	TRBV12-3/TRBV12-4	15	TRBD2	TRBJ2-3	TGTGCCAGCAGTTCTCCGGGACTAACAACAGATACGCAGTATTTT	CASSSPGLTTDTQYF
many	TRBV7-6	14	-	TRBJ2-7	TGTGCCAGCAGCTCAGAGGACTACTCCTACGAGCAGTACTTC	CASSSEDYSYEQYF
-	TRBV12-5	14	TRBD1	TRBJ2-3	TGTGCTAGTGGTCTGGGACAGAGCACAGATACGCAGTATTTT	CASGLGQSTDTQYF
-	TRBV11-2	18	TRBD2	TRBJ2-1	TGTGCCAGCAGATCCGGGACTAGCGGGCAGAGCTCCTACAATGAGCAGTTCTTC	CASRSGTSGQSSYNEQFF
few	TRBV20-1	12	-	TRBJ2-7	TGCAGTGCTATTGTCCCGCCCTACGAGCAGTACTTC	CSAIVPPYEQYF
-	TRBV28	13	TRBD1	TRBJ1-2	TGTGCCAGCACCCTGGTCAGGGGGGGGGGCTACACCTTC	CASTLVRGGGYTF
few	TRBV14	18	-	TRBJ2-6	TGTGCCAGCAGCCTAGGCAGGGTACGGCGCTCTGGGGCCAACGTCCTGACTTTC	CASSLGRVRRSGANVLTF
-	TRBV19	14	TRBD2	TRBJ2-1	TGTGCCAGTAGTTCACTAGCGGCGAACAATGAGCAGTTCTTC	CASSSLAANNEQFF
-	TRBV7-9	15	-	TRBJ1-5	TGTGCCAGCAGCTTATGGGCTGGGTTCGATCAGCCCCAGCATTTT	CASSLWAGFDQPQHF
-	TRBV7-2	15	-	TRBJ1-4	TGTGCCAGCAGCTTAGTGGGGTCAGGGCGCGAAAAACTGTTTTTT	CASSLVGSGREKLFF
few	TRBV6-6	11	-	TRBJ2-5	TGTGCCAGCATTTGGGGGGCCTTTGTATACTTC	CASIWGAFVYF
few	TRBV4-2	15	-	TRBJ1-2	TGTGCCAGCAGTCGCACGGGGAGCATCAACTATGGCTACACCTTC	CASSRTGSINYGYTF
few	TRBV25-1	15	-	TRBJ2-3	TGTGCCAGCAGTGAAGGCCAACCCTACACAGATACGCAGTATTTT	CASSEGQPYTDTQYF
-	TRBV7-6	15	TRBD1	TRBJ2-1	TGTGCCAGCAGCTTAGCTACAGGGGGCAAAGATGAGCAGTTCTTC	CASSLATGGKDEQFF
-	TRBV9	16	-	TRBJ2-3	TGTGCCAGCAGCGCGGAAGGACAAAGTTCCACAGATACGCAGTATTTT	CASSAEGQSSTDTQYF